A selection of T cell receptor beta chains follows, all from one sample in a study of CD8+ T cells in alopecia areata. The data were produced by immunoSEQ multiplex PCR, yet TCRdb's version contains in-frame clones alone and is incomplete. This table holds about 110,000 clones, approximately 50% found once. The material sequenced was NKG2D-low CD8+ T cells sorted from blood. These TCRs come from a human donor with alopecia areata. Each CDR3 is given with its conserved first and last residue. D genes are given only for firm matches. Where a row states a size, it is once, few, many or the class of an expanded clone; other rows omit it.

>NA|TRBJ2-6|NA|TRBV27
TGTGCCAGCGGGTCCGGTGGGGCCAACGTCCTGACTTTC
CASGSGGANVLTF
>few|TRBJ2-5|TRBD2|TRBV29-1
TGCAGCGTCTTAGCGGGAGCAGTTTCAGAGACCCAGTACTTC
CSVLAGAVSETQYF
>few|TRBJ2-7|NA|TRBV29-1
TGCAGCGTTGGCAGGGATTACGAGCAGTACTTC
CSVGRDYEQYF
>NA|TRBJ2-2|NA|TRBV7-2
TGTGCCAGCAGCTTTTACAGGGAGAACACCGGGGAGCTGTTTTTT
CASSFYRENTGELFF
>NA|TRBJ1-1|TRBD1|TRBV5-6
TGTGCCAGCAGTGAAACAGGGGGCGTAGGTACTGAAGCTTTCTTT
CASSETGGVGTEAFF
>few|TRBJ2-7|NA|TRBV29-1
TGCAGCGTTGAAGGCATTGGAAGTGGGGACTACGAGCAGTACTTC
CSVEGIGSGDYEQYF
>once|TRBJ2-1|NA|TRBV4-1
TGCGCCAGCAGCCAAGAGTCTCCCGACCCAGAGATTCAGTTCTTC
CASSQESPDPEIQFF
>NA|TRBJ2-7|NA|TRBV15
TGTGCCACCAGCAGAGAGAACAGGCCCTACGAGCAGTACTTC
CATSRENRPYEQYF
>once|TRBJ2-1|NA|TRBV5-6
TGTGCCAGCAGCTGGGCCACGGGCGGTTCCTACAATGAGCAGTTCTTC
CASSWATGGSYNEQFF
>NA|TRBJ2-7|NA|TRBV7-9
TGTGCCAGCAGCTCGACGGGTGGAGGGGAGCAGTACTTC
CASSSTGGGEQYF
>once|TRBJ2-7|NA|TRBV27
TGTGCCAGCAGTTTGGGGGCAGGACTCTACGAGCAGTACTTC
CASSLGAGLYEQYF
>NA|TRBJ2-5|TRBD2|TRBV18
TGTGCCAGCTCACTGAAGTTAGGCGGGAGAGCGGAGACCCAGTACTTC
CASSLKLGGRAETQYF
>NA|TRBJ2-7|TRBD2|TRBV4-2
TGTGCCAGCAGCCAATACCTCCGGACTAGCGGAAACTCCTACGAGCAGTACTTC
CASSQYLRTSGNSYEQYF
>NA|TRBJ2-1|TRBD2|TRBV5-1
TGCGCCAGCAGCTTGGGCGGGAGGGCCTTGGATGAGCAGTTCTTC
CASSLGGRALDEQFF
>few|TRBJ2-5|NA|TRBV27
TGTGCCAGCAGTTTAGGCTACCTGGGCCCGAAGTACTTC
CASSLGYLGPKYF
>few|TRBJ2-1|TRBD2|TRBV28
TGTGCCAGCAGTTTCTGGCTAGCGGGCGGCGGTGAGCAGTTCTTC
CASSFWLAGGGEQFF
>NA|TRBJ2-7|NA|TRBV11-2
TGTGCCAGCAGCTTAAGTAGACAGCGCCACTACGAGCAGTACTTC
CASSLSRQRHYEQYF
>NA|TRBJ2-1|TRBD2|TRBV6-5
TGTGCCAGCAGTTACTCGGGGGGGGACAATGAGCAGTTCTTC
CASSYSGGDNEQFF
>NA|TRBJ1-2|NA|TRBV7-9
TGTGCCAGCAGCACCTATCGGACCCTAGCTGACTATGGCTACACCTTC
CASSTYRTLADYGYTF
>NA|TRBJ2-5|NA|TRBV13
TGTGCCAGCAGCTTAGCCCAAGAGACCCAGTACTTC
CASSLAQETQYF
>NA|TRBJ2-1|TRBD2|TRBV29-1
TGCAGCGTTCAGGGACTAGCGGGAGGCACGTACAATGAGCAGTTCTTC
CSVQGLAGGTYNEQFF
>NA|TRBJ1-1|NA|TRBV4-1
TGCGCCAGCAGCCGGATAACAGAGGACACTGAAGCTTTCTTT
CASSRITEDTEAFF
>NA|TRBJ2-7|TRBD2|TRBV13
TGTGCCAGCAGCGAGGGGACTAGCGGTGGAGAGCAGTACTTC
CASSEGTSGGEQYF
>few|TRBJ2-5|TRBD1|TRBV27
TGTGCCAGCAGTCCCGGACAGGGGGTAATACAAGAGACCCAGTACTTC
CASSPGQGVIQETQYF
>NA|TRBJ1-1|NA|TRBV29-1
TGCAGCGTTGCCCAAGGCACTGAAGCTTTCTTT
CSVAQGTEAFF
>NA|TRBJ1-1|NA|TRBV4-1
TGCGCCGCAGGTGGGGGCAGCACTGAAGCTTTCTTT
CAAGGGSTEAFF
>NA|TRBJ2-5|NA|TRBV15
TGTGCCACCAGGGGGAGAGGAAACCAAGAGACCCAGTACTTC
CATRGRGNQETQYF